This section outlines one T cell receptor (beta chain) sequence together with its context. No antigen is known for it. The data were taken from a study of T cells in Graves' hyperthyroidism and ophthalmopathy. Study-level results: Through a model of 13 V-J features, ophthalmopathy was separated from stable hyperthyroidism.

Hyperthyroidism of Graves' type that showed no ophthalmopathy progression within 18 months was stable. Using RNA transcripts as the source, TCR beta CDR3 regions were amplified. A set of HTBI primers served as the primers for a first-round RT-PCR of the TCR CDR3. TCRdb called the multiplex PCR reads again in MiXCR, with one record for every CDR3 protein. The sample has roughly 200,000 distinct CDR3 sequences, approximately 16% seen once; the top ten hold over 35%. The CDR3 contains 15 residues. The ends lost 1 base at V and 4 bases at J; junction bases unmatched: 3. Germline V gives CDR1 LNHDA, CDR2 SQIVND (reference sequence).

The chain has TRBV19 and TRBJ2-1, with 8 nucleotides matching TRBD1. Sequences were obtained from blood. This clonotype originated in a man aged 40-49 years with Graves' hyperthyroidism. The CDR3 loop reads CASSIGGTGYNEQFF. The CDR3 DNA reads TGTGCCAGTAGTATAGGGGGGACAGGATACAATGAGCAGTTCTTC.